These T cell receptor beta chains were read from a single sample in a study of blood T cell repertoires in COVID-19. This table comes from immunoSEQ multiplex PCR, and its TCRdb copy is limited to in-frame clones, with some not included. The repertoire holds 100,000 to 130,000 clones, with 85% to 95% as singletons. Sequenced sample: peripheral blood. The receptors were gathered from a woman aged 25 to 39 with acute or convalescent COVID-19. CDR3s include the opening cysteine and the closing phenylalanine or tryptophan. Each record gives: D gene, CDR3 length, J gene, V gene, clone size, CDR3 protein, CDR3 DNA. The D gene is left open where the match is weak. Size is omitted from some rows. Given values are once, few, many or a class for expanded clones.

D: -
length: 14
J: TRBJ1-1
V: TRBV3-1/TRBV3-2
size: -
CDR3: CASSSQGVNTEAFF
DNA: TGTGCCAGCAGCTCACAGGGCGTGAACACTGAAGCTTTCTTT

D: TRBD2
length: 16
J: TRBJ2-5
V: TRBV7-2
size: -
CDR3: CASSLLGLAVQETQYF
DNA: TGTGCCAGCAGCTTATTGGGACTAGCGGTTCAAGAGACCCAGTACTTC

D: TRBD1
length: 14
J: TRBJ2-7
V: TRBV4-1
size: -
CDR3: CASSRTGAGDEQYF
DNA: TGCGCCAGCAGCCGGACAGGGGCCGGCGACGAGCAGTACTTC

D: -
length: 14
J: TRBJ2-7
V: TRBV28
size: -
CDR3: CASSSRTDSYEQYF
DNA: TGTGCCAGCAGTTCCCGGACTGACTCCTACGAGCAGTACTTC

D: -
length: 15
J: TRBJ2-1
V: TRBV7-3
size: -
CDR3: CASSPSDSIYNEQFF
DNA: TGTGCCAGCAGCCCTAGCGATTCAATCTACAATGAGCAGTTCTTC

D: TRBD2
length: 14
J: TRBJ2-4
V: TRBV3-1/TRBV3-2
size: -
CDR3: CASSLSGRKNIQYF
DNA: TGTGCCAGCAGTCTTAGCGGGAGAAAAAACATTCAGTACTTC

D: -
length: 14
J: TRBJ2-5
V: TRBV5-4
size: -
CDR3: CASSLGGLQETQYF
DNA: TGTGCCAGCAGCTTGGGGGGGCTCCAAGAGACCCAGTACTTC

D: -
length: 15
J: TRBJ1-2
V: TRBV3-1/TRBV3-2
size: -
CDR3: CASSQDLSGRGGYTF
DNA: TGTGCCAGCAGCCAAGATTTGTCGGGCAGGGGCGGCTACACCTTC

D: -
length: 12
J: TRBJ1-2
V: TRBV29-1
size: -
CDR3: CSGKLRDYGYTF
DNA: TGCAGCGGGAAACTCCGGGACTATGGCTACACCTTC

D: -
length: 14
J: TRBJ1-2
V: TRBV7-2
size: few
CDR3: CASSLVGRLNGYTF
DNA: TGTGCCAGCAGCTTAGTAGGGAGGTTAAATGGCTACACCTTC

D: -
length: 12
J: TRBJ1-5
V: TRBV28
size: -
CDR3: CASSLLRGPQHF
DNA: TGTGCCAGCAGTTTATTACGGGGGCCCCAGCATTTT

D: -
length: 12
J: TRBJ1-5
V: TRBV28
size: -
CDR3: CASSHIGGPQHF
DNA: TGTGCCAGCAGTCACATAGGGGGTCCCCAGCATTTT

D: TRBD1
length: 17
J: TRBJ1-3
V: TRBV4-3
size: -
CDR3: CASSQGQRGPSGNTIYF
DNA: TGCGCCAGCAGTCAGGGACAGCGAGGTCCCTCTGGAAACACCATATATTTT

D: TRBD2
length: 12
J: TRBJ2-1
V: TRBV29-1
size: -
CDR3: CSGEGSYNEQFF
DNA: TGCAGCGGGGAGGGGTCCTACAATGAGCAGTTCTTC

D: -
length: 15
J: TRBJ2-7
V: TRBV18
size: -
CDR3: CASSYGGNGGYEQYF
DNA: TGTGCCAGCTCCTACGGGGGAAATGGGGGCTACGAGCAGTACTTC

D: -
length: 14
J: TRBJ1-4
V: TRBV4-3
size: -
CDR3: CASSQDIRAEKLFF
DNA: TGCGCCAGCAGCCAAGATATACGAGCGGAAAAACTGTTTTTT

D: TRBD1
length: 17
J: TRBJ2-3
V: TRBV6-2/TRBV6-3
size: -
CDR3: CASSLSGTGRVTDTQYF
DNA: TGTGCCAGCAGTCTTTCCGGGACAGGGAGGGTCACAGATACGCAGTATTTT

D: -
length: 18
J: TRBJ2-7
V: TRBV7-9
size: -
CDR3: CASSWEVGRRGRPYEQYF
DNA: TGTGCCAGCAGCTGGGAGGTCGGACGGCGCGGACGTCCCTACGAGCAGTACTTC

D: -
length: 13
J: TRBJ1-1
V: TRBV2
size: once
CDR3: CASRTGERTEAFF
DNA: TGTGCCAGCAGGACCGGGGAGAGGACTGAAGCTTTCTTT

D: -
length: 13
J: TRBJ1-5
V: TRBV7-2
size: -
CDR3: CASSYRGNQPQHF
DNA: TGTGCCAGCAGCTACAGGGGCAATCAGCCCCAGCATTTT

D: TRBD2
length: 15
J: TRBJ2-5
V: TRBV5-1
size: -
CDR3: CASSLSPSGQETQYF
DNA: TGCGCCAGCAGCCTATCCCCTAGCGGGCAAGAGACCCAGTACTTC

D: TRBD2
length: 17
J: TRBJ2-2
V: TRBV9
size: -
CDR3: CASSVASGRANTGELFF
DNA: TGTGCCAGCAGCGTAGCGAGCGGGAGGGCGAACACCGGGGAGCTGTTTTTT

D: TRBD2
length: 15
J: TRBJ2-1
V: TRBV11-1
size: -
CDR3: CASSFLASGAHEQFF
DNA: TGTGCCAGCAGCTTTCTGGCTAGCGGGGCCCATGAGCAGTTCTTC

D: -
length: 14
J: TRBJ1-4
V: TRBV7-2
size: -
CDR3: CASSLALEGGKLFF
DNA: TGTGCCAGCAGCTTAGCCCTGGAGGGAGGAAAACTGTTTTTT

D: TRBD2
length: 12
J: TRBJ2-7
V: TRBV10-3
size: -
CDR3: CAISSGSYEQYF
DNA: TGTGCCATCAGTAGCGGGAGTTACGAGCAGTACTTC

D: TRBD1
length: 12
J: TRBJ1-1
V: TRBV7-9
size: -
CDR3: CASSPGTGEAFF
DNA: TGTGCCAGCAGTCCCGGGACAGGTGAAGCTTTCTTT

D: -
length: 15
J: TRBJ1-5
V: TRBV4-2
size: -
CDR3: CASSQDMRGAEPQHF
DNA: TGTGCCAGCAGCCAAGATATGCGGGGGGCTGAGCCCCAGCATTTT

D: TRBD1
length: 17
J: TRBJ1-4
V: TRBV7-9
size: -
CDR3: CASSSSSGQRFNEKLFF
DNA: TGTGCCAGCAGCTCCTCCTCGGGACAGAGGTTTAATGAAAAACTGTTTTTT

D: -
length: 15
J: TRBJ1-2
V: TRBV6-5
size: -
CDR3: CASRIRGEGNYGYTF
DNA: TGTGCCAGCAGGATCCGTGGGGAGGGTAACTATGGCTACACCTTC

D: TRBD2
length: 17
J: TRBJ2-2
V: TRBV4-2
size: many
CDR3: CASSQDSLAGNTGELFF
DNA: TGTGCCAGCAGCCAAGATTCACTAGCGGGTAACACCGGGGAGCTGTTTTTT

D: TRBD1
length: 16
J: TRBJ1-1
V: TRBV6-2/TRBV6-3
size: -
CDR3: CASSRRDRGAHTEAFF
DNA: TGTGCCAGCAGCCGTAGGGACAGGGGGGCGCACACTGAAGCTTTCTTT

D: TRBD1
length: 17
J: TRBJ2-7
V: TRBV6-4
size: -
CDR3: CASSEPLHRDRGYEQYF
DNA: TGTGCCAGCAGTGAGCCCCTTCATCGGGACAGGGGCTACGAGCAGTACTTC

D: -
length: 13
J: TRBJ1-2
V: TRBV2
size: -
CDR3: CASMSGAIYGYTF
DNA: TGTGCCAGCATGTCTGGGGCCATCTATGGCTACACCTTC

D: TRBD1
length: 14
J: TRBJ2-2
V: TRBV10-3
size: -
CDR3: CAISGQGSTGELFF
DNA: TGTGCCATCAGTGGACAGGGCAGCACCGGGGAGCTGTTTTTT

D: -
length: 16
J: TRBJ1-6
V: TRBV9
size: -
CDR3: CASSVGSHYDNSPLHF
DNA: TGTGCCAGCAGCGTAGGAAGCCATTACGATAATTCACCCCTCCACTTT

D: TRBD2
length: 14
J: TRBJ2-7
V: TRBV29-1
size: -
CDR3: CSVAGTSGRNEQYF
DNA: TGCAGCGTTGCTGGGACTAGCGGGAGGAACGAGCAGTACTTC

D: TRBD1
length: 16
J: TRBJ1-4
V: TRBV11-3
size: once
CDR3: CASSLGRTGNNEKLFF
DNA: TGTGCCAGCAGCTTGGGGCGGACAGGGAATAATGAAAAACTGTTTTTT

D: -
length: 17
J: TRBJ2-1
V: TRBV6-2/TRBV6-3
size: -
CDR3: CASSPPWGSGNYNEQFF
DNA: TGTGCCAGCAGTCCCCCCTGGGGTAGCGGTAACTACAATGAGCAGTTCTTC

D: TRBD1
length: 15
J: TRBJ2-7
V: TRBV29-1
size: -
CDR3: CSVEDEGTGANEQYF
DNA: TGCAGCGTTGAAGATGAAGGGACAGGGGCCAACGAGCAGTACTTC

D: -
length: 13
J: TRBJ2-2
V: TRBV7-3
size: -
CDR3: CASSLSVTGELFF
DNA: TGTGCCAGCAGTCTGTCGGTCACCGGGGAGCTGTTTTTT

D: TRBD2
length: 16
J: TRBJ2-7
V: TRBV4-2
size: once
CDR3: CASSQAGGLAGNEQYF
DNA: TGTGCCAGCAGCCAAGCGGGGGGACTAGCGGGGAACGAGCAGTACTTC

D: -
length: 15
J: TRBJ2-1
V: TRBV5-6
size: -
CDR3: CASIQGGGLGNEQFF
DNA: TGTGCCAGCATCCAAGGTGGGGGACTTGGAAATGAGCAGTTCTTC

D: -
length: 16
J: TRBJ2-2
V: TRBV5-1
size: -
CDR3: CASSLGRGANTGELFF
DNA: TGCGCCAGCAGCTTGGGTCGGGGGGCTAACACCGGGGAGCTGTTTTTT